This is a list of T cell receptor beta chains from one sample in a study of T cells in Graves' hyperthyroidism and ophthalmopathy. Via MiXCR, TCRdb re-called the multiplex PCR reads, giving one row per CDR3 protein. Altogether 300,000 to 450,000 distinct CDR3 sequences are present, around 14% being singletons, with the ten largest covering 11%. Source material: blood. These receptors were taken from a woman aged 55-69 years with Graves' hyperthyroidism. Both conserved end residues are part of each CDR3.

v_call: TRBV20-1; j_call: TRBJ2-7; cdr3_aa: CSAGVPDEQYF
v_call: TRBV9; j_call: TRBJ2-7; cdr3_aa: CASSAGGREQYF
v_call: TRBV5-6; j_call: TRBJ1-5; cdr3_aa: CASSSWGGRQPQHF
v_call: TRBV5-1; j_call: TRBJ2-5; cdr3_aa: CASSLGIQETQYF
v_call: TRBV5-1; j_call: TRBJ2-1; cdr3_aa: CASSLREYTHNEQFF
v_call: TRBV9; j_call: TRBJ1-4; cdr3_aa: CASSSSTGGEKLFF
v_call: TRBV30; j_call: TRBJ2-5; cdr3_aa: CAWSRNSGSGETQYF
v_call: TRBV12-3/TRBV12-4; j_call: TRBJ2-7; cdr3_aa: CASSRGGTGIVSSYEQYF
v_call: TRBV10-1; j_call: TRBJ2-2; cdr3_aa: CASSDGGELFF
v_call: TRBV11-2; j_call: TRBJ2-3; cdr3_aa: CASSAGGRRTDTQYF
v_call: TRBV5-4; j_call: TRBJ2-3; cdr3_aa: CASSATSGRADTRYF
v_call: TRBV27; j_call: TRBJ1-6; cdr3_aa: CASSVGTAYSSPLHF
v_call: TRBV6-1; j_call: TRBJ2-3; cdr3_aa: CASSEGASGTPSTDTQYF
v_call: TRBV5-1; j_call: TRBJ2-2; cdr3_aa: CASSFMWGQGSTGELFF
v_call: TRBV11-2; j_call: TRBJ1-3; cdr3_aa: CASSLEWTGSGNTIYF
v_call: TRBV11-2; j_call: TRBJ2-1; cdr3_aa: CASSLDGRVAYNEQFF
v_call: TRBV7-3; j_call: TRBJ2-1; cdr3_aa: CASSPRLAGYNEQFF
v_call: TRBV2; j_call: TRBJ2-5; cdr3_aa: CASSLDYKETQYF
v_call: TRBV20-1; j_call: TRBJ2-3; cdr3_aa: CSARDRQRDTDTQYF
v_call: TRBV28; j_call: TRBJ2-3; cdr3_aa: CASSSPGGSGTDTQYF
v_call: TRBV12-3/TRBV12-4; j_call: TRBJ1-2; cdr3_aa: CASSPRGFNYGYTF
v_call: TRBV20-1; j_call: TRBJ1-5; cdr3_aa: CSATKGPPNQPQHF
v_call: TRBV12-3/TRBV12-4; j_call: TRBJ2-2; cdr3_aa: CASSLAHGSLNTGELFF
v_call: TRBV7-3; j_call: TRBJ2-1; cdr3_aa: CASSLGREGRHFF
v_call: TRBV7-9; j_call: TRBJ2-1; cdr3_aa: CASSPPSGRAVNEQFF
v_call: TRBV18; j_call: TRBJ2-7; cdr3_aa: CASSPSGDLREQYF
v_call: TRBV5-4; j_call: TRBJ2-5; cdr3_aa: CASSFIQETQYF
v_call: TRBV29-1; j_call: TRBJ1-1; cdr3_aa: CSAEEGKAEAFF
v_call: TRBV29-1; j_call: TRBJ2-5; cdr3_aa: CSVEYPREQETQYF
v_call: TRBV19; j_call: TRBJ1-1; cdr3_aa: CASSPDGWGTEAFF
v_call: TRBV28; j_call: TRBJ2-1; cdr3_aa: CASSRAPTSSRNEQFF
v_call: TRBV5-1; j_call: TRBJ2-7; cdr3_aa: CASSSTSGYSYEQYF
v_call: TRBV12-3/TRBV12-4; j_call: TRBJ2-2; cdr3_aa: CASILSAGELFF
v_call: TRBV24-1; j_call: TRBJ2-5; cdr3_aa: CATSDGGEAETQYF
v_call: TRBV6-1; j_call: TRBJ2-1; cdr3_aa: CASSLSRNEQFF
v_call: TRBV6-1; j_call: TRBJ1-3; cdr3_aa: CASSKAGNTIYF
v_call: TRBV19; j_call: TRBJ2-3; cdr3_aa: CASKASGTDTQYF
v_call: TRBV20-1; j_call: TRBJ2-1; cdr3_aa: CSARSGLAGNNEQFF
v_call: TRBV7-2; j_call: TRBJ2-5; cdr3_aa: CASSLLGLAGGRSSETQYF
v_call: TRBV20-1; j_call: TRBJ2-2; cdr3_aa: CSARGDRENTGELFF
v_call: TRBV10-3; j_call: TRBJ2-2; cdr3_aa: CAISGTGKTGELFF
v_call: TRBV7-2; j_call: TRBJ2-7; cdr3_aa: CASSFSVDALYEQYF
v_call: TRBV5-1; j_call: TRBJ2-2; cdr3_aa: CASSWNTGELFF
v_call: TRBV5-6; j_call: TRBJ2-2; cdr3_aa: CASSLIWGTGELFF
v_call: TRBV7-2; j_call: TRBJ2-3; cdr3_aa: CASHSTGQDTQYF
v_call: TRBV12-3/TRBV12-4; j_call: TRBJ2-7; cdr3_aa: CASQGTVSYEQYF
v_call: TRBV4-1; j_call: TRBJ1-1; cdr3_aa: CASSQDFFWTEAFF
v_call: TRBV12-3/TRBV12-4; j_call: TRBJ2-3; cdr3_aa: CASSLGDWEGTDTQYF
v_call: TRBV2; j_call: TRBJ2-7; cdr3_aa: CASRERVSAYEQYF
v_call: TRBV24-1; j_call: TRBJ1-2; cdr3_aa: CAIPGQGMDYGYTF
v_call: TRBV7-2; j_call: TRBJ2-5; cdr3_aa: CASSPAGIIGETQYF
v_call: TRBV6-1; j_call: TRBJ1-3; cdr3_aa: CASSEQTAFSGNTIYF
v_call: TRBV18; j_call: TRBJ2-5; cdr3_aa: CASSPSGTGTETQYF
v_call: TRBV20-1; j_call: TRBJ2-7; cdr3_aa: CSASSTRILSREQYF
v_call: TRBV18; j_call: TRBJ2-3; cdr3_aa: CASSPSGRTDTQYF